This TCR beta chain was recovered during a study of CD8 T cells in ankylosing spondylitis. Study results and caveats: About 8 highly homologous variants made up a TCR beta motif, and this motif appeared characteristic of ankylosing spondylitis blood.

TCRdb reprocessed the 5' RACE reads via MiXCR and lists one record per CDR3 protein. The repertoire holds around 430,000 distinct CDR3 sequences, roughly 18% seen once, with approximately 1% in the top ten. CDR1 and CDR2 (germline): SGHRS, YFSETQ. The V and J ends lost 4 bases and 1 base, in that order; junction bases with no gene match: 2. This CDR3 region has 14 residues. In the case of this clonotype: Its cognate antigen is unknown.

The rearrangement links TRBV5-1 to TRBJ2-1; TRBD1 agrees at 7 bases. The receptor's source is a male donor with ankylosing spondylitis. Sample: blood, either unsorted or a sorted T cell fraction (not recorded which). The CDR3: CASSKGQSYNEQFF. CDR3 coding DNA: TGCGCCAGCAGCAAGGGACAGTCCTACAATGAGCAGTTCTTC. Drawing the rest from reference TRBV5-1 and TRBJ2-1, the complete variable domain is KAGVTQTPRYLIKTRGQQVTLSCSPISGHRSVSWYQQTPGQGLQFLFEYFSETQRNKGNFPGRFSGRQFSNSRSEMNVSTLELGDSALYLCASSKGQSYNEQFFGPGTRLTVL.